The next 6 T cell receptor beta chains were all read from a single sample in a study of blood T cells in healthy people across ages. Using a J-beta primer mix together with a sample-barcoded 5' primer, a second PCR was run for roughly 6 to 12 cycles. MiXCR was run by TCRdb on the 5' RACE reads, yielding one entry per CDR3 protein. The sample consists of around 820,000 distinct CDR3 sequences, approximately 25% of them appearing once. These data were also filed under a second study, of T cells of mothers and their children.

Input material: blood. All receptors derive from a boy between 5 and 17 years old in good health.

The chain links TRBV9 to TRBJ2-5, with D possibly matching TRBD1 (6 bases). Germline CDR1 and CDR2: SGDLS and YYNGEE. The CDR3 is 15 amino acids. Deletions cut 4 bases from V and 4 bases from J, with 17 bases between. The CDR3 nucleotides are TGTGCCAGCAGCCAACTCCCGGGACACGGAGAGACCCAGTACTTC. Its protein product is CASSQLPGHGETQYF.

This clonotype was detected only a few times. This sequence joins TRBV28 and TRBJ2-3, with D possibly being TRBD1 or TRBD2 (6 bases each). The CDR3 loop spans 15 amino acids. The ends were cut back, 3 bases at V and 2 bases at J, with 12 bases in the middle. Germline lookup yields CDR1 MDHEN and CDR2 SYDVKM. This CDR3 is CASSLGGQITDTQYF. The DNA for the CDR3 is TGTGCCAGCAGTTTGGGGGGACAAATCACAGATACGCAGTATTTT.

This clonotype was observed a few times. This chain links TRBV2 with TRBJ1-5, with 7 bases fitting TRBD1. The CDR3 runs 15 residues. V dropped 6 bases and J dropped 0; count of bases not matched to a gene: 5. Germline V gives CDR1 SNHLY, CDR2 FYNNEI. CDR3 residues: CASRTRDSSNQPQHF. CDR3 nucleotides: TGTGCCAGCAGAACGAGGGACAGTAGCAATCAGCCCCAGCATTTT.

The chain uses TRBV12-3 or TRBV12-4 and TRBJ1-6; possibly TRBD1 for D (6 bases). The CDR3 contains 15 residues. Trimming pared 10 bases from V and 7 bases from J, leaving 20 bases between. CDR3 loop: CATSNQGIGNSPLHF. CDR3 coding DNA: TGTGCCACCTCAAATCAGGGGATAGGAAATTCACCCCTCCACTTT.

This clonotype was seen a few times. The V gene is TRBV7-2, the J gene TRBJ2-5; 8 bases agree with TRBD2. The DNA end favors TRBJ2-1, so the J call may be wrong. The CDR3 sequence is 16 residues long. Germline V lookup: CDR1 SGHTA, CDR2 FQGNSA. The CDR3 region has the DNA TGTGCCAGCAGCTTAGTCGGCGGGAGGTCGGGCAATGAGCAGTTCTTC. This translates into CASSLVGGRSGNEQFF.

In nucleotides, the CDR3 is TGTGCCAGCAGTTACGACCGGGACAGAAACTATGGCTACACCTTC. The encoded protein is CASSYDRDRNYGYTF. This chain connects TRBV27 to TRBJ1-2, with 7 bases fitting TRBD1. There are 15 residues in the CDR3. Germline V gene data show CDR1 as MNHEY and CDR2 as SMNVEV (reference sequence). J lost 2 bases, V lost 4 bases, and 7 bases had no gene match.